Below are 14 T cell receptor beta chains sequenced from a single sample in a study of technical replicates of blood from a few donors (dated by TCRdb to the late 2010s). Libraries were constructed by the immunoSEQ multiplex PCR assay. Sourced from immuneACCESS, this table was stored by TCRdb with only in-frame sequences that have V and J called. A share of the clones is absent; for the studies checked, an unresolved V gene accounts for under half, and the remainder has no known explanation. The sample has roughly 68,000 clones on record, roughly 90% of them singletons. Together, the top ten hold over 4% of the sample. The sequencing input was PBMCs. The receptors here all came from a human donor in good health. Some clones in this sample may be carry-over from other donors' samples.

This clone was seen a few times. The chain carries TRBV6-6 and TRBJ1-5, with 7 positions matching TRBD1. CDR1 is MNHNY, CDR2 SVGAGI, per germline (reference sequence). The CDR3 length is 14 residues. V was clipped by 5 bases and J by 4 bases; unmatched bases: 5. This CDR3 is CASSLGQPNQPQHF. CDR3 coding DNA: TGTGCCAGCAGTCTGGGACAGCCGAATCAGCCCCAGCATTTT.

This chain links TRBV5-1 with TRBJ2-6, with D maybe TRBD2 (6 bases). CDR1 is SGHRS and CDR2 is YFSETQ in the germline V gene. The CDR3 has 15 amino acids. The V end lost 0 bases, the J end lost 2 bases, and 6 bases lay between the germline ends. The CDR3 DNA sequence: TGCGCCAGCAGCTTGGGGGGGGCTGGGGCCAACGTCCTGACTTTC. It is translated as CASSLGGAGANVLTF.

The chain employs TRBV5-1 and TRBJ1-2; D may be TRBD1 (6 bases). Germline CDR1 is SGHRS and CDR2 is YFSETQ. The CDR3 totals 14 residues. V lost 3 bases and J 8 bases, leaving 17 bases between the germline ends. The CDR3 sequence: CASSSEGGSRGYTF. Written as DNA, the CDR3 is TGCGCCAGCAGCTCCGAGGGGGGGAGCAGGGGCTACACCTTC. Full variable domain (rest looked up from reference TRBV5-1 and TRBJ1-2): KAGVTQTPRYLIKTRGQQVTLSCSPISGHRSVSWYQQTPGQGLQFLFEYFSETQRNKGNFPGRFSGRQFSNSRSEMNVSTLELGDSALYLCASSSEGGSRGYTFGSGTRLTVV.

This sequence joins TRBV7-2 and TRBJ1-6; D gene uncertain. Germline CDR1 and CDR2: SGHTA and FQGNSA. The CDR3 has 15 amino acids. Trimming left V 6 bases short and J 7 bases short, with 16 bases between. This chain's CDR3 is CASRTREVQNSPLHF. Written as DNA, the CDR3 is TGTGCCAGCAGGACGAGGGAAGTACAGAATTCACCCCTCCACTTT.

This clone was seen a single time. V gene TRBV18 combines with J gene TRBJ2-7; no clear D gene. This CDR3 region has 14 residues. V dropped 0 bases and J dropped 2 bases, with 8 bases sitting between them. Germline CDR1 reads KGHSH; CDR2 reads LQKENI. DNA for the CDR3: TGTGCCAGCTCACCACCCAGGTCGCCCTACGAGCAGTACTTC. Translation: CASSPPRSPYEQYF. The full variable domain, its missing parts supplied by reference TRBV18 and TRBJ2-7, is NAGVMQNPRHLVRRRGQEARLRCSPMKGHSHVYWYRQLPEEGLKFMVYLQKENIIDESGMPKERFSAEFPKEGPSILRIQQVVRGDSAAYFCASSPPRSPYEQYFGPGTRLTVT.

This chain uses TRBV30 with TRBJ1-5; D is ambiguous. This CDR3 spans 14 amino acids. Trimming stripped 2 bases from V and 2 bases from J, with 10 bases between. Germline CDR1 and CDR2: GTSNPN and SVGIG (reference sequence). CDR3 residues: CAWSFGVGNQPQHF. The CDR3 DNA reads TGTGCCTGGAGTTTCGGGGTTGGCAATCAGCCCCAGCATTTT.

The V call is TRBV29-1, the J call TRBJ2-5, with a weak D call TRBD1 (6 bases). The CDR3 extends over 12 amino acids. Trimming removed 7 bases from V and 1 base from J, with 10 bases in between. Germline V gene sequence: CDR1 SQVTM, CDR2 ANQGSEA. CDR3 protein: CSAIGGQETQYF. Written as DNA, the CDR3 is TGCAGCGCCATAGGGGGCCAAGAGACCCAGTACTTC.

The count of this clone is one. The chain has TRBV2 and TRBJ2-1; possibly TRBD2 for D (6 bases). This CDR3 region has 14 residues. Germline lookup yields CDR1 SNHLY and CDR2 FYNNEI. V dropped 5 bases and J dropped 8 bases, with 16 bases sitting between them. The CDR3 DNA is TGTGCCAGCAGTCGGAGGGCAATGGTAGATGAGCAGTTCTTC. This translates into CASSRRAMVDEQFF.

This clone turned up a few times. This chain uses TRBV7-9 with TRBJ1-6; 10 bases are shared with TRBD1. Germline trimming cut 5 bases from V and 2 bases from J; bases unmatched to any gene: 6. Germline-derived CDR1 and CDR2 are SEHNR and FQNEAQ (reference sequence). The CDR3 spans 17 residues. CDR3 nucleotide sequence: TGTGCCAGCAGCGCAGGACAGGGGGACGCCTATAATTCACCCCTCCACTTT. Amino acid sequence: CASSAGQGDAYNSPLHF.

This clone was picked up one time. This chain links TRBV7-2 with TRBJ2-7, with 7 bases fitting TRBD2. The germline V gene has CDR1 SGHTA and CDR2 FQGNSA. The CDR3 covers 15 residues. V was pared by 3 bases and J by 1 base, with 6 bases of the junction left unmatched. The chain's CDR3 is CASSFTSGDSYEQYF. CDR3 coding DNA: TGTGCCAGCAGCTTCACCAGCGGGGATTCCTACGAGCAGTACTTC.

This chain connects TRBV5-1 to TRBJ2-1; TRBD1 aligns across 7 bases. The CDR3 is 16 amino acids. Per germline, CDR1 SGHRS and CDR2 YFSETQ. Trimming cost V 2 bases and J 5 bases; bases outside gene matches: 10. In DNA, the CDR3 is TGCGCCAGCAGCTTTCCCACGGGACAGAGGGACAATGAGCAGTTCTTC. It translates to CASSFPTGQRDNEQFF.

V gene TRBV4-1 combines with J gene TRBJ2-5; D not resolved. CDR1 and CDR2 from the germline V gene are MGHRA and YSYEKL. The germline V and J ends were trimmed by 1 base and 5 bases, with 17 bases remaining between them. The CDR3 runs 16 residues. CDR3 bases: TGCGCCAGCAGCCAAGTCAATCTGGGCTTGGCGGAGACCCAGTACTTC. Its protein is CASSQVNLGLAETQYF.

The chain recombines TRBV4-1 with TRBJ2-1, with TRBD2 identical over 11 bases. Germline V CDR1 and CDR2: MGHRA, YSYEKL. CDR3 length: 16 residues. J was trimmed by 8 bases and V by 3 bases; bases with no gene match: 9. The CDR3 DNA reads TGCGCCAGCAGCCAGCTATTAGCGGGGGGGCTGTATGAGCAGTTCTTC. It is translated as CASSQLLAGGLYEQFF.

This chain connects TRBV7-6 to TRBJ2-3; D may be TRBD1 (5 bases). Germline V CDR1 and CDR2: SGHVS, FNYEAQ. Deletions cut 1 base from V and 2 bases from J, with 13 bases between. The CDR3 length is 16 residues. The CDR3 DNA sequence: TGTGCCAGCAGCTTAGAGACAGAGCCCCCCACAGATACGCAGTATTTT. It translates to CASSLETEPPTDTQYF.